These T cell receptor beta chains were read from a single sample in a study of shared clonotypes between healthy human individuals. Here immunoSEQ multiplex PCR was the method, and the copy in TCRdb shows in-frame clones only, minus some. The sample consists of 450,000 or so clones, around 77% of them appearing once. Sequencing input: PBMCs. These receptors came from a woman in her forties in good health. Some clones in this sample may be carry-over from other donors' samples. CDR3s include the opening cysteine and the closing phenylalanine or tryptophan. Fields, in order: V gene, D gene, clone size, CDR3 length, J gene, CDR3 DNA, CDR3 protein. The D gene is left open where the match is weak. Clone size is shown for a subset of rows, as once, few, many or a class of expanded clone.

>TRBV9|-|-|14|TRBJ2-2
TGTGCCAGCAGCGCTGGCAGCCGAACCGGGGAGCTGTTTTTT
CASSAGSRTGELFF
>TRBV6-5|-|-|15|TRBJ2-7
TGTGCCAGCAGTTACTCGAGGCAGGGCCCCCACGAGCAGTACTTC
CASSYSRQGPHEQYF
>TRBV7-9|-|-|17|TRBJ2-2
TGTGCCAGCAGCTTATCGGTGTTGGCGGGGAACACCGGGGAGCTGTTTTTT
CASSLSVLAGNTGELFF
>TRBV15|TRBD2|-|15|TRBJ2-7
TGTGCCACCAGCAGAGACCCGGGACTAGCGAGTGAGCAGTACTTC
CATSRDPGLASEQYF
>TRBV29-1|TRBD2|few|14|TRBJ2-1
TGCAGCGTTTATAGCGGGAGGTCAGGCAATGAGCAGTTCTTC
CSVYSGRSGNEQFF
>TRBV9|-|-|16|TRBJ1-3
TGTGCCAGCAGCGTAGCTCCAGGGGACTCTGGAAACACCATATATTTT
CASSVAPGDSGNTIYF
>TRBV14|-|-|14|TRBJ1-1
TGTGCCAGCAGCCAAGTTTTTGGGGCCACTGAAGCTTTCTTT
CASSQVFGATEAFF
>TRBV28|-|-|12|TRBJ2-7
TGTGCCAGCAGTTTACTGGGCGCGGAGCAGTACTTC
CASSLLGAEQYF
>TRBV18|TRBD1|once|15|TRBJ2-7
TGTGCCAGCTCACCTACGACAGGGCTCTCCTACGAGCAGTACTTC
CASSPTTGLSYEQYF
>TRBV5-6|-|-|15|TRBJ2-2
TGTGCCAGCAGCCCAGGACAGCTAAACACCGGGGAGCTGTTTTTT
CASSPGQLNTGELFF
>TRBV5-5|-|-|14|TRBJ1-3
TGTGCCAGCAGCGGATCAGGGGCGGGAAACACCATATATTTT
CASSGSGAGNTIYF
>TRBV2|-|-|11|TRBJ2-1
TGTGCCAGCACGGGGAACAATGAGCAGTTCTTC
CASTGNNEQFF